This T cell receptor beta chain was obtained from a study of a mutant IDH1 vaccine in newly diagnosed glioma. As for this clone: Its antigen is not identified.

Clones were sequenced by immunoSEQ multiplex PCR, and TCRdb holds only the in-frame ones, with some missing. This sample has tens of thousands of clones, with under 85% found just once. The CDR3 spans 15 residues. Between the trimmed V and J ends, which lost 3 bases and 2 bases, there was a span of 15 bases. Germline V gene data show CDR1 as SGHRS and CDR2 as YFSETQ. The time point here: week 47, end of study. The investigators gave 300 ug of mutant IDH1 20-mer peptide in each vaccine dose, together with topical imiquimod. Donors' newly diagnosed IDH1-mutant WHO grade 3 or 4 astrocytomas lacked nuclear ATRX.

The chain links TRBV5-1 to TRBJ2-7, with D perhaps TRBD1 (6 bases). This material consisted of PBMCs, taken from a glioma patient whose treatment included an IDH1 peptide vaccine. This TCR was recovered from a man between 25 and 39 years old with glioma. CDR3 loop: CASSWGHQIPYEQYF. The CDR3 DNA sequence: TGCGCCAGCAGCTGGGGACACCAGATTCCCTACGAGCAGTACTTC.